A single T cell receptor (beta chain) is shown here with its context. Germline-derived CDR1 and CDR2 are LNHDA and SQIVND (reference sequence). There are 16 residues in the CDR3. The junction had 16 bases not matched to a gene; V was cut back by 8 bases and J by 9 bases. This sample is part of a study of blood T cell repertoires in COVID-19. Study-level background: Samples taken during acute and convalescent COVID-19 were collected in the United States, Italy and Spain.

Clones were sequenced by immunoSEQ multiplex PCR, and TCRdb holds only the in-frame ones, with some missing. Among 200,000 to 250,000 clones listed, 87% were seen once. Living in 24 US areas, the participants were between about 18 and 95 years of age. Participant-given clinical history determined each cohort assignment. The study counted Cohort 3 donors as recovered given two negative PCRs, clearance, or symptom resolution. The chain couples TRBV19 to TRBJ1-1; 12 bases fit TRBD1. The TCR was taken from a man in his thirties or forties who had recovered from COVID-19. The specimen was PBMCs or T cells enriched from blood (not recorded which). CDR3 loop: CASHLAGTGGAGQAFF. In nucleotides, the CDR3 is TGTGCCAGTCACCTGGCCGGGACAGGGGGCGCCGGACAAGCTTTCTTT. Combining the CDR3 with reference TRBV19 and TRBJ1-1 gives the whole variable domain DGGITQSPKYLFRKEGQNVTLSCEQNLNHDAMYWYRQDPGQGLRLIYYSQIVNDFQKGDIAEGYSVSREKKESFPLTVTSAQKNPTAFYLCASHLAGTGGAGQAFFGQGTRLTVV.